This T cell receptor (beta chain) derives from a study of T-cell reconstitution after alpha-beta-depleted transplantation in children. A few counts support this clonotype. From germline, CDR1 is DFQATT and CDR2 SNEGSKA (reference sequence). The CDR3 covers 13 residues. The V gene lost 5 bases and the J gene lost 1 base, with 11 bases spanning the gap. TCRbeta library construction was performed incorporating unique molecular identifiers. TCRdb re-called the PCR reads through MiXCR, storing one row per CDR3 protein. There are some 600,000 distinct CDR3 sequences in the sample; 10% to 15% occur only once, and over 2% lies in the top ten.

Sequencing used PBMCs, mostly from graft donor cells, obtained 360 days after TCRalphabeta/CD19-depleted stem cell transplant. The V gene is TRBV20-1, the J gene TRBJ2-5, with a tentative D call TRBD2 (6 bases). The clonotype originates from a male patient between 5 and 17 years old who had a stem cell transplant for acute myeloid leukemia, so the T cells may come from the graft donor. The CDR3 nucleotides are TGCAGTGCTTTGACTAGTTCCCAAGAGACCCAGTACTTC. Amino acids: CSALTSSQETQYF.